These 18 T cell receptor beta chains originate from one sample sequenced in a study of T-cell memory formation after mild COVID-19. Each CDR3 protein gets one entry after TCRdb re-called the 5' RACE reads with MiXCR. The data show around 400,000 distinct CDR3 sequences, around 24% seen once. Sequencing was performed on PBMCs or a T cell subset sorted from them (not recorded which). Source of these receptors: an adult woman who had mild COVID-19 (a few samples of this study predate the infection). Cell type and time point are not known.

On this clonotype itself: A much larger clonotype is one base distant, so this may be a read error. The chain recombines TRBV9 with TRBJ2-1; D is unclear. This CDR3 region has 13 residues. V was shortened by 0 bases and J by 3 bases, with 4 bases between the two germline ends. Germline loops: CDR1 SGDLS, CDR2 YYNGEE. The CDR3 region has the DNA TGTGCCAGCAGCGTAGACAGCTACAATGAGCAGTTCTTC. Its protein product is CASSVDSYNEQFF. Full variable domain (remainder filled in from reference TRBV9 and TRBJ2-1): DSGVTQTPKHLITATGQRVTLRCSPRSGDLSVYWYQQSLDQGLQFLIQYYNGEERAKGNILERFSAQQFPDLHSELNLSSLELGDSALYFCASSVDSYNEQFFGPGTRLTVL.

This clonotype turned up a few times. The rearrangement joins TRBV7-9 to TRBJ2-7; the match to TRBD2 covers 14 bases. Trimming took 5 bases from V and 2 from J; bases not matched to a gene: 5. Germline CDR1 reads SEHNR; CDR2 reads FQNEAQ (reference sequence). This CDR3 contains 16 residues. The CDR3 coding sequence is TGTGCCAGCAGCCCGGGACTAGCGGGGGATACCTACGAGCAGTACTTC. This encodes CASSPGLAGDTYEQYF.

The CDR3: CASSLQEYSYEQYF. The CDR3 DNA is TGTGCCAGCAGCCTACAGGAGTACTCCTACGAGCAGTACTTC. V usage is TRBV7-6 and J usage is TRBJ2-7; tentatively, D is TRBD1 (5 bases). The CDR3 loop spans 14 amino acids. The V end lost 5 bases, the J end lost 0 bases, and 11 bases lay between the germline ends. CDR1 and CDR2 (germline): SGHVS, FNYEAQ. Together with reference TRBV7-6 and TRBJ2-7, the CDR3 gives the full variable domain: GAGVSQSPRYKVTKRGQDVALRCDPISGHVSLYWYRQALGQGPEFLTYFNYEAQQDKSGLPNDRFSAERPEGSISTLTIQRTEQRDSAMYRCASSLQEYSYEQYFGPGTRLTVT.

This clonotype was observed a few times. CDR3 coding DNA: TGTGCCAGCAGTTTCATGTTTGAGCAGTTCTTC. Translated, it gives CASSFMFEQFF. V usage is TRBV12-3 or TRBV12-4 and J usage is TRBJ2-1; D gene unclear. CDR3 length: 11 amino acids. Trimming removed 3 bases from V and 9 bases from J, with 6 bases in between.

Concerning this clonotype: One junction end disagrees with the germline gene, perhaps due to a read error. V gene TRBV7-8 combines with J gene TRBJ1-1, with TRBD1 identical over 11 bases. The CDR3 is 16 residues long. The germline V gene encodes CDR1 SGHVS and CDR2 FQNEAQ. The CDR3 bases are TGTGCCAGCAGCTTAGTGAGGGACAGGGGGAACGCTGAAGCTTTCTTT. Translation: CASSLVRDRGNAEAFF.

This sequence joins TRBV7-9 and TRBJ2-7; 10 bases line up with TRBD2. The germline V gene has CDR1 SEHNR and CDR2 FQNEAQ (reference sequence). The CDR3 runs to 16 residues. Unmatched junction bases numbered 9, after V lost 4 bases and J lost 3 bases. CDR3 in DNA: TGTGCCAGCAGCTACGTAGGACTAGCGGCATTCTACGAGCAGTACTTC. Translation: CASSYVGLAAFYEQYF. Full variable domain (rest looked up from reference TRBV7-9 and TRBJ2-7): DTGVSQNPRHKITKRGQNVTFRCDPISEHNRLYWYRQTLGQGPEFLTYFQNEAQLEKSRLLSDRFSAERPKGSFSTLEIQRTEQGDSAMYLCASSYVGLAAFYEQYFGPGTRLTVT.

CDR3 DNA sequence: TGTGCCAGCAGTTACTCGAAACTAGCTAATGAGCAGTTCTTC. Translation gives CASSYSKLANEQFF. This chain uses TRBV6-5 with TRBJ2-1; tentative D call: TRBD2 (6 bases). This CDR3 has 14 residues. Between the trimmed V and J ends, which lost 0 bases and 7 bases, there was a span of 10 bases. CDR1 and CDR2 from the germline V gene are MNHEY and SVGAGI.

There are a few counts of this clonotype. The chain's CDR3 is CASKKGAGTGAKKQYF. DNA for the CDR3: TGTGCCAGCAAGAAAGGCGCCGGGACAGGGGCAAAAAAGCAGTACTTC. V and J are TRBV27 and TRBJ2-7; 10 positions agree with TRBD1. V lost 7 bases, J lost 8 bases, and 17 bases stayed unmatched. The CDR3 spans 16 residues. Germline CDR1 reads MNHEY; CDR2 reads SMNVEV (reference sequence).

Only a few counts were recorded for this clonotype. This chain connects TRBV2 to TRBJ1-4; D remains ambiguous. The CDR3 has 13 amino acids. The V end was cut by 4 bases, the J end by 10 bases, with 13 bases between. Germline CDR1 SNHLY, CDR2 FYNNEI. In DNA form, the CDR3 reads TGTGCCAGCAGTGGGTTGGAAGTGGGAAAACTGTTTTTT. It specifies CASSGLEVGKLFF.

The chain links TRBV6-5 to TRBJ2-3; 8 bases fit TRBD2. Per germline, CDR1 MNHEY and CDR2 SVGAGI. J lost 1 base, V lost 4 bases, and 13 bases had no gene match. CDR3 length: 18 residues. The CDR3 is CASSSTPISGGRTDTQYF. CDR3 nucleotide sequence: TGTGCCAGCAGTTCCACGCCAATAAGCGGGGGACGCACAGATACGCAGTATTTT.

The chain has TRBV7-2 and TRBJ2-3; D not certain. The CDR3 totals 13 residues. V was trimmed by 3 bases and J by 4 bases, leaving 8 bases between them. Germline V lookup: CDR1 SGHTA, CDR2 FQGNSA. CDR3 amino acids: CASSFSEADTQYF. The DNA for the CDR3 is TGTGCCAGCAGCTTTTCAGAGGCAGATACGCAGTATTTT.

The rearrangement uses TRBV4-2 and TRBJ2-2, with D maybe TRBD2 (5 bases). The CDR3 length is 16 residues. V was pared by 4 bases and J by 1 base, with 13 bases between. CDR1 is LGHNA and CDR2 is YNFKEQ in the germline V gene. CDR3 DNA: TGTGCCAGCAGCCGGGAAGCGGCGGGGAACACCGGGGAGCTGTTTTTT. Encoded protein: CASSREAAGNTGELFF.

The rearrangement links TRBV9 to TRBJ2-7, with TRBD1 matching 7 bases. Germline trimming cut 5 bases from V and 2 bases from J; bases unmatched to any gene: 7. Germline CDR1 and CDR2: SGDLS and YYNGEE. This CDR3 comprises 14 residues. The CDR3 region is CASSRPGQTYEQYF. CDR3 sequence (DNA): TGTGCCAGCAGTAGACCGGGACAGACCTACGAGCAGTACTTC.

The rearrangement links TRBV2 to TRBJ1-2, with D perhaps matching TRBD1 (5 bases). Germline V gives CDR1 SNHLY, CDR2 FYNNEI. This CDR3 comprises 13 residues. The V gene lost 2 bases and the J gene lost 2 bases, with 6 bases spanning the gap. CDR3 bases: TGTGCCAGCAGTGAAAACAGGAACTATGGCTACACCTTC. Translated, it gives CASSENRNYGYTF.

V and J are TRBV21-1 and TRBJ2-4; the table's D gene call, TRBD2, was not cross checked with the DNA. TRBV21-1 corresponds to a pseudogene. The CDR3 covers 14 residues. CDR3: CASSNEPTSGRDYF. The CDR3 DNA reads as TGTGCCAGCAGCAACGAACCGACTAGCGGGAGAGATTACTTC.

This clonotype showed up just a few times. This chain uses TRBV12-3 or TRBV12-4 with TRBJ1-2, with 10 nucleotides matching TRBD1. The CDR3 covers 15 residues. The J segment lost 7 bases and the V segment lost 6 bases, leaving 11 bases of the junction unmatched. The DNA of the CDR3 is TGTGCCAGCAGCCCCGGGACAGGGGAAGAAGTTGGCTACACCTTC. It codes for CASSPGTGEEVGYTF.

The CDR3 is CASSSGQGPAEQETQYF. The CDR3 nucleotides are TGTGCCAGCAGTTCGGGACAGGGACCAGCGGAACAAGAGACCCAGTACTTC. The rearrangement uses TRBV12-3 or TRBV12-4 and TRBJ2-5, with 9 bases fitting TRBD1. This CDR3 has 17 residues. V trimming: 4 bases; J trimming: 2 bases; junction bases outside the gene matches: 11.

This clonotype was seen ten or more times. This chain joins TRBV12-3 or TRBV12-4 and TRBJ1-5; D not certain. The CDR3 extends over 13 amino acids. Trimming cost V 4 bases and J 5 bases, with 9 bases left between them. CDR3 in amino acids: CASSYQTDQPQHF. DNA for the CDR3: TGTGCCAGCAGTTACCAAACAGATCAGCCCCAGCATTTT.